These 2 T cell receptor beta chains were sequenced from one sample in a study of long-term antiretroviral therapy in people with HIV. It was version v3.0 of the immunoSEQ assay that was run at survey level. Profiling relied on immunoSEQ multiplex PCR, and the TCRdb table lists in-frame clones only, not all of them. There are approximately 26,000 clones in the sample; roughly 84% occur only once, and 5.5% to 7% lies in the top ten. This specimen was unsorted PBMCs, taken 0.4 years after starting antiretroviral therapy. These receptors came from a man between 18 and 29 years old with HIV.

The chain employs TRBV7-6 and TRBJ2-1, with D uncertain. The CDR3 is 15 amino acids. Trimming took off 5 bases at V and 0 bases at J, with 11 bases between the two ends. Germline lookup yields CDR1 SGHVS and CDR2 FNYEAQ. The CDR3 spells CASSPGIFSYNEQFF. Written as DNA, the CDR3 is TGTGCCAGCAGCCCAGGTATATTCTCCTACAATGAGCAGTTCTTC.

The chain uses TRBV15 and TRBJ1-5; 8 nucleotides line up with TRBD1. Germline CDR1 and CDR2: LNHNV and YYDKDF (reference sequence). The ends lost 4 bases at V and 5 bases at J; junction bases unmatched: 4. The length of the CDR3 is 14 residues. CDR3 DNA: TGTGCCACCAGCATAGGACAGGGCTATCAGCCCCAGCATTTT. Protein: CATSIGQGYQPQHF. The whole variable domain, remainder taken from reference TRBV15 and TRBJ1-5, is DAMVIQNPRYQVTQFGKPVTLSCSQTLNHNVMYWYQQKSSQAPKLLFHYYDKDFNNEADTPDNFQSRRPNTSFCFLDIRSPGLGDTAMYLCATSIGQGYQPQHFGDGTRLSIL.